These 28 T cell receptor beta chains came from one sample sequenced in a study of T cell changes during pregnancy in multiple sclerosis. Sequencing used immunoSEQ multiplex PCR; TCRdb keeps in-frame clones, though not all of them. The sample includes 70,000 to 95,000 clones, about 88% of them seen just once. This specimen consisted of peripheral blood, obtained before pregnancy. These TCRs come from a female donor with multiple sclerosis, enrolled in a pregnancy study.

This clone was seen once. The chain has TRBV29-1 and TRBJ2-1, with 8 bases matching TRBD1. Germline loops: CDR1 SQVTM, CDR2 ANQGSEA. V shed 6 bases, J shed 7 bases, and the junction held 8 bases outside the gene matches. The CDR3 extends over 13 amino acids. CDR3 DNA: TGCAGCGTCTTAGGACAGGGTTGGAATGAGCAGTTCTTC. Its translation is CSVLGQGWNEQFF.

The rearrangement uses TRBV6-4 and TRBJ2-3, with a possible D match to TRBD2 (5 bases). The CDR3 is made up of 15 amino acids. V was clipped by 2 bases and J by 0 bases, with 9 bases between them. Germline values: CDR1 MRHNA, CDR2 SNTAGT. Here the CDR3 reads CASSDARGSTDTQYF. The CDR3, as DNA: TGTGCCAGCAGTGACGCCCGGGGTAGCACAGATACGCAGTATTTT.

This clone was picked up one time. This chain connects TRBV28 to TRBJ2-7; D may be TRBD1 (5 bases). Trimming cost V 2 bases and J 2 bases, with 10 bases left between them. The CDR3 sequence is 14 residues long. CDR1 and CDR2 (germline): MDHEN, SYDVKM. The CDR3: CASSLTGAPYEQYF. CDR3 nucleotides: TGTGCCAGCAGTTTAACAGGCGCCCCCTACGAGCAGTACTTC.

The rearrangement uses TRBV7-9 and TRBJ2-7; possibly TRBD2 for D (6 bases). This CDR3 spans 13 amino acids. V shed 5 bases and J shed 4 bases, with 12 bases lying between them. Looked up from germline, CDR1 is SEHNR and CDR2 is FQNEAQ (reference sequence). CDR3 DNA sequence: TGTGCCAGCAGCCTTAGCGGCAGTTACGAGCAGTACTTC. Protein product: CASSLSGSYEQYF.

This clone was observed once. V gene TRBV21-1 combines with J gene TRBJ2-7; the DNA was not compared with TRBD1, the D call given in the table. TRBV21-1 is marked as a pseudogene. This CDR3 is 14 amino acids long. The CDR3: CASSKWDNVYEQYF. CDR3 sequence (DNA): TGTGCCAGCAGCAAGTGGGACAATGTTTACGAGCAGTACTTC.

The CDR3 reads CASSQVGVNEKLFF. The CDR3 DNA reads TGCGCCAGCAGCCAAGTCGGGGTTAATGAAAAACTGTTTTTT. The rearrangement links TRBV4-1 to TRBJ1-4, with D uncertain. Germline-derived CDR1 and CDR2 are MGHRA and YSYEKL. Trimming cost V 1 base and J 4 bases, with 7 bases left between them. The CDR3 contains 14 residues.

V gene TRBV6-1 combines with J gene TRBJ2-7, with unresolved D. The CDR3 has 13 residues. Trimming shortened V by 1 base and J by 5 bases, and 9 bases separated the two germline ends. Germline V gene sequence: CDR1 MNHNS, CDR2 SASEGT. The CDR3 loop reads CASSEGEKDEQYF. The CDR3 DNA is TGTGCCAGCAGTGAAGGAGAAAAAGACGAGCAGTACTTC.

The rearrangement uses TRBV7-2 and TRBJ2-3; 9 nucleotides line up with TRBD1. The germline gives CDR1 SGHTA, CDR2 FQGNSA. CDR3 size: 14 residues. V shed 6 bases and J 4 bases; nucleotides not matched to a gene: 5. In nucleotides, the CDR3 is TGTGCCAGCAGGACGGACAGGGGACCAGATACGCAGTATTTT. This sequence encodes CASRTDRGPDTQYF.

The sample holds one count of this clone. The chain's CDR3 is CASSAQGVEKLFF. Here the CDR3 DNA reads TGTGCCAGCAGTGCACAGGGGGTTGAAAAACTGTTTTTT. This chain links TRBV2 with TRBJ1-4; 8 bases map to TRBD1. CDR3 length: 13 residues. CDR1 and CDR2 (germline): SNHLY, FYNNEI. The junction had 2 bases not matched to a gene; V was cut back by 4 bases and J by 7 bases.

The chain is built from TRBV5-1 and TRBJ2-2, with D unresolved. The CDR3 has 15 amino acids. Germline-derived CDR1 and CDR2 are SGHRS and YFSETQ. V was trimmed by 4 bases and J by 1 base, leaving 11 bases between them. The DNA of the CDR3 is TGCGCCAGCAGCCCGGCCCGACAGAACACCGGGGAGCTGTTTTTT. Protein sequence: CASSPARQNTGELFF.

The chain is built from TRBV5-4 and TRBJ2-7, with a possible D match to TRBD2 (7 bases). Germline-derived CDR1 and CDR2 are SGHNT and YYREEE (reference sequence). The CDR3 sequence is 14 residues long. V was cut by 1 base and J by 4 bases, with 12 bases left in between. The CDR3 DNA reads TGTGCCAGCAGCTTGAGGGGGGGCATTTACGAGCAGTACTTC. It translates to CASSLRGGIYEQYF. Drawing the rest from reference TRBV5-4 and TRBJ2-7, the complete variable domain is ETGVTQSPTHLIKTRGQQVTLRCSSQSGHNTVSWYQQALGQGPQFIFQYYREEENGRGNFPPRFSGLQFPNYSSELNVNALELDDSALYLCASSLRGGIYEQYFGPGTRLTVT.

The V call is TRBV5-4, the J call TRBJ2-5; D is uncertain. V gave up 0 bases and J gave up 1 base, with 7 bases separating them. The CDR3 runs to 14 residues. CDR1 SGHNT and CDR2 YYREEE come from the germline V gene (reference sequence). Here the CDR3 DNA reads TGTGCCAGCAGCTTGGGAACAGTCCAAGAGACCCAGTACTTC. Translation: CASSLGTVQETQYF.

The chain uses TRBV25-1 and TRBJ1-4; 7 bases agree with TRBD1. Germline-derived CDR1 and CDR2 are MGHDK and SYGVNS. After removal of 5 bases from V and 3 bases from J, the junction contained 9 bases not matched to a gene. The CDR3 length is 16 residues. In DNA, the CDR3 is TGTGCCAGCAGTCGTCAGGGGGACGGAGCTAATGAAAAACTGTTTTTT. It encodes CASSRQGDGANEKLFF.

The chain carries TRBV4-1 and TRBJ1-5; D remains ambiguous. Germline CDR1 and CDR2: MGHRA and YSYEKL. Between the trimmed V and J ends, which lost 1 base and 2 bases, there was a span of 12 bases. CDR3 length: 16 residues. The CDR3, as DNA: TGCGCCAGCAGCCAAGCCCGCAATCCGGGCAATCAGCCCCAGCATTTT. Translating gives CASSQARNPGNQPQHF.

The chain employs TRBV2 and TRBJ1-4; D is unresolved. The CDR3 runs to 12 residues. Germline CDR1 reads SNHLY; CDR2 reads FYNNEI. V dropped 6 bases and J dropped 5 bases, with 7 bases sitting between them. The CDR3 reads CASRSVNEKLFF. The DNA of the CDR3 is TGTGCCAGCAGGTCCGTAAATGAAAAACTGTTTTTT.

The CDR3 spells CASSVYRAPYEQYF. In nucleotides, the CDR3 is TGCGCCAGCAGCGTATACAGGGCTCCCTACGAGCAGTACTTC. The chain recombines TRBV5-1 with TRBJ2-7; weak D call: TRBD1 (6 bases). CDR1 and CDR2 (germline): SGHRS, YFSETQ. Trimming pared 4 bases from V and 2 bases from J, leaving 13 bases between. This CDR3 is built from 14 residues.

This chain's CDR3 is CASSPLTRLEGYTF. The CDR3 region has the DNA TGTGCCAGCTCACCTCTGACTCGGCTCGAGGGCTACACCTTC. This chain links TRBV18 with TRBJ1-2, with D unresolved. CDR1 KGHSH and CDR2 LQKENI come from the germline V gene. Trimming removed 3 bases at V and 8 bases at J, with 16 bases between. The CDR3 extends over 14 amino acids.

The gene calls are TRBV29-1 and TRBJ2-5; TRBD2 is a possible D gene (5 bases). Trimming stripped 3 bases from V and 5 bases from J, with 13 bases between. The CDR3 runs 13 residues. Germline loops: CDR1 SQVTM, CDR2 ANQGSEA. CDR3 nucleotides: TGCAGCGTTGATCTGGGAGCCACTGAGACCCAGTACTTC. This codes for CSVDLGATETQYF.

This clone was seen a single time. At the DNA level, this CDR3 is encoded by other sequences in the same sample as well. V gene TRBV15 combines with J gene TRBJ2-7, with D possibly TRBD2 on 5 matching bases. The V gene's germline CDR1 is LNHNV and CDR2 YYDKDF (reference sequence). The CDR3 contains 13 residues. Trimming removed 0 bases from V and 4 bases from J, with 7 bases in between. CDR3 sequence reads: CATSRDSGYEQYF. As DNA, the CDR3 is TGTGCCACCAGCAGAGATTCGGGGTACGAGCAGTACTTC.

The chain employs TRBV7-3 and TRBJ1-2; 9 nucleotides line up with TRBD1. CDR1 is SGHTA, CDR2 FQGTGA, per germline. The CDR3 spans 14 residues. The trim removed 5 bases at V and 8 bases at J, leaving 9 bases unmatched. CDR3 amino acids: CASSVSGQGSGYTF. The CDR3 region has the DNA TGTGCCAGCAGCGTTTCCGGACAGGGGTCGGGCTACACCTTC.

The chain couples TRBV9 to TRBJ1-2; D possibly corresponds to TRBD1 (6 bases). Between the trimmed V and J ends, which lost 5 bases and 4 bases, there was a span of 12 bases. The CDR3 runs 13 residues. Per the germline V gene, CDR1 is SGDLS and CDR2 is YYNGEE. The CDR3 here is CASSQLGGYGYTF. As DNA, the CDR3 is TGTGCCAGCAGTCAGTTAGGGGGCTATGGCTACACCTTC.

The chain couples TRBV5-6 to TRBJ2-3; a possible D gene is TRBD1 (5 bases). Germline V gives CDR1 SGHDT, CDR2 YYEEEE. The V and J ends lost 3 bases and 3 bases respectively, with 14 bases between them. This CDR3 is built from 15 residues. CDR3 amino acids: CASSYFQGGTDTQYF. The CDR3 DNA follows: TGTGCCAGCAGCTATTTTCAGGGTGGAACAGATACGCAGTATTTT.

The chain joins TRBV19 to TRBJ1-1; D might be TRBD1 (5 bases). Looked up from germline, CDR1 is LNHDA and CDR2 is SQIVND (reference sequence). The V end was cut by 7 bases, the J end by 1 base, with 13 bases between. This CDR3 has 14 amino acids. Here the CDR3 DNA reads TGTGCCAGTACCCCGAGGCAGGGGAACACTGAAGCTTTCTTT. Translated, it gives CASTPRQGNTEAFF. Drawing the rest from reference TRBV19 and TRBJ1-1, the complete variable domain is DGGITQSPKYLFRKEGQNVTLSCEQNLNHDAMYWYRQDPGQGLRLIYYSQIVNDFQKGDIAEGYSVSREKKESFPLTVTSAQKNPTAFYLCASTPRQGNTEAFFGQGTRLTVV.

The genes are TRBV4-2 and TRBJ1-3; D not resolved. CDR3 length equals 16 residues. Germline V CDR1 and CDR2: LGHNA, YNFKEQ. V lost 0 bases, J lost 0 bases, and 9 bases lay in between. The CDR3 loop reads CASSQDEAASGNTIYF. The CDR3 DNA reads as TGTGCCAGCAGCCAAGATGAGGCAGCCTCTGGAAACACCATATATTTT.

The V gene is TRBV7-2, the J gene TRBJ2-7; TRBD1 matches at 9 bases. The junction had 9 bases not matched to a gene; V was cut back by 2 bases and J by 7 bases. The CDR3 has 15 residues. Germline values: CDR1 SGHTA, CDR2 FQGNSA. The CDR3 protein is CASSLWAQGAFEQYF. The CDR3 DNA reads TGTGCCAGCAGCTTATGGGCACAGGGGGCTTTTGAGCAGTACTTC. The variable domain in full, completed from reference TRBV7-2 and TRBJ2-7, reads GAGVSQSPSNKVTEKGKDVELRCDPISGHTALYWYRQSLGQGLEFLIYFQGNSAPDKSGLPSDRFSAERTGGSVSTLTIQRTQQEDSAVYLCASSLWAQGAFEQYFGPGTRLTVT.

The genes are TRBV11-2 and TRBJ2-7; perhaps TRBD2 as D (6 bases). Germline V gene lookup returns CDR1 SGHAT and CDR2 FQNNGV. Trimming left V 5 bases short and J 5 bases short, with 25 bases between. This CDR3 region has 17 residues. CDR3 in DNA: TGTGCCAGCAGCAGACACGGAGGGCGGGGATGGAGAAACGAGCAGTACTTC. Protein sequence: CASSRHGGRGWRNEQYF.

This clone has only one observation. The chain joins TRBV7-6 to TRBJ2-3, with 8 bases lining up with TRBD1. The CDR3 totals 17 residues. J gave up 2 bases and V 1 base, and 8 bases lay outside the gene matches. Germline V lookup: CDR1 SGHVS, CDR2 FNYEAQ. The CDR3 region has the DNA TGTGCCAGCAGCTTAGTTCTCTCCCAGGGGGCCACAGATACGCAGTATTTT. Its protein is CASSLVLSQGATDTQYF.

V gene TRBV6-5 combines with J gene TRBJ1-1; no firm D call. V gave up 5 bases and J gave up 0 bases, with 10 bases separating them. The CDR3 spans 14 residues. CDR1 is MNHEY, CDR2 SVGAGI, per germline. The CDR3 bases are TGTGCCAGCAGTCTATTAGGAGTGAACACTGAAGCTTTCTTT. Its translation is CASSLLGVNTEAFF.